Below, 2 T cell receptor beta chains from the same sample are listed, as sequenced in a study of Graves' ophthalmopathy and Graves' hyperthyroidism. Amplification of TCR beta CDR3 regions used RNA transcripts. First-round RT-PCR employed HTBI primers, with a second-round multiplex PCR after it. TCRdb re-derived calls from the multiplex PCR reads in MiXCR, one entry per CDR3 protein. Of about 740,000 distinct CDR3 sequences in the sample, 40% are singletons; the top ten hold 44%. Sequenced material: peripheral blood. The receptor source for this set is an adult man with Graves' ophthalmopathy.

This clonotype was picked up many times. The CDR3 protein is CASRPTGTGDSPLHF. In DNA, the CDR3 is TGTGCCAGCAGGCCGACCGGGACAGGGGATTCACCCCTCCACTTT. The rearrangement links TRBV6-6 to TRBJ1-6; TRBD1 aligns across 10 bases. Germline loops: CDR1 MNHNY, CDR2 SVGAGI (reference sequence). The CDR3 covers 15 residues. V gave up 6 bases and J gave up 8 bases; unmatched junction bases: 7.

About this clonotype itself: A read error may explain this, as a much larger clone is one base away. The CDR3 end shows no conserved phenylalanine or tryptophan, and so a read error is likely. The J gene is TRBJ1-1, the V gene TRBV4-2; D is possibly TRBD1 (5 bases). V lost 4 bases and J 1 base, leaving 10 bases between the germline ends. The CDR3 runs 14 residues. Germline CDR1 is LGHNA and CDR2 is YNFKEQ. In nucleotides, the CDR3 is TGTGCCAGCAGCCCCGCCGGGACGAACACTGAAGCTTTCGTT. Translated: CASSPAGTNTEAFV.